This T cell receptor beta chain was retrieved from a study of shared clonotypes between healthy human individuals. Study details: The people who gave samples were two women and three men aged 18 to 49. Findings and limits, study-wide: Memory subsets generally showed lower estimated richness than naive subsets.

It was CD45RO-negative cells, positively selected for CCR7, that made up naive CD8 cells, with terminally differentiated effector memory CD45RA+ cells excluded. Under the authors' procedure: Filtering was not the same, since immunoSEQ gave junction-only sequences without quality scores. TCRdb's copy holds only in-frame clones and misses some; the assay was immunoSEQ multiplex PCR. Clone size and the V and J calls come from that table; the DNA yielded D and trimming. The sample contains about 2.2 million clones, 93% of which appear only once. Points on this clone: The antigen is undetermined.

The sequence was obtained from a man aged 18 to 29 in good health. Some clones in this sample may be carry-over from other donors' samples. The sample was naive CD8+ T cells from PBMCs.

The CDR3 bases are TGCGCCAGCAGCCCGGACCTTACTAGCGGGAGTTCCCACGAGCAGTACTTC. As protein: CASSPDLTSGSSHEQYF. V and J are TRBV4-1 and TRBJ2-5, with 11 bases matching TRBD2. The end of the DNA fits TRBJ2-7 better, so the J call may be wrong. This CDR3 has 17 amino acids. Germline assignment: CDR1 MGHRA and CDR2 YSYEKL.